This T cell receptor (beta chain) comes out of a study of shared clonotypes between healthy human individuals. Overall study context: Donor composition was two women and three men, aged 18 to 49. Study observations and caveats: Investigators collected only blood, and repertoires in tissues likely differ.

A remark on this clone: Its antigen remains unknown.

Germline CDR1 is SGHTA and CDR2 is FQGNSA. The V and J ends lost 1 base and 2 bases respectively, with 12 bases between them. The CDR3 extends over 15 amino acids. Assay used: immunoSEQ multiplex PCR; TCRdb lists only in-frame clones, some missing. This repertoire shows roughly 1.5 million clones, roughly 98% found once; its top ten account for less than 0.55%. The chain carries TRBV7-2 and TRBJ2-7, with D possibly being TRBD2 (6 bases). The sequencing sample was made of naive CD4+ T cells sorted from blood. Described subset: CD45RA+ positively selected. The source of this sequence is a man aged 30 to 39 in good health. The CDR3 is CASSLDATSTYEQYF. In nucleotides, the CDR3 is TGTGCCAGCAGCTTAGATGCGACTAGTACCTACGAGCAGTACTTC.